The 30 T cell receptor beta chains presented below share a single source sample, sequenced in a study of TIL therapy for anti-PD-1-resistant metastatic lung cancer. This was the immunoSEQ v3 assay. Only in-frame clones appear in the TCRdb table, and some are missing; sequencing was by immunoSEQ multiplex PCR. The data show about 32,000 clones, around three quarters seen once. Described time point: pre-treatment sample, taken before nivolumab and TIL therapy. Here the sequenced sample was blood, taken at baseline. Receptor source: a woman between 30 and 80 years old with non-small cell lung cancer.

The rearrangement joins TRBV18 to TRBJ2-2; D ambiguous. There are 13 residues in the CDR3. In germline, CDR1 is KGHSH, CDR2 LQKENI. Trimming stripped 2 bases from V and 1 base from J, with 2 bases between. The CDR3 is CASSPGNTGELFF. The CDR3 DNA sequence: TGTGCCAGCTCACCAGGGAACACCGGGGAGCTGTTTTTT.

The genes are TRBV19 and TRBJ2-7; D not certain. The germline V gene has CDR1 LNHDA and CDR2 SQIVND (reference sequence). The CDR3 has 15 residues. The V and J ends lost 5 bases and 3 bases respectively, with 17 bases between them. The CDR3 DNA reads TGTGCCAGTAGTTCGTCTAAAACGGGCTTCTACGAGCAGTACTTC. Translated: CASSSSKTGFYEQYF.

V and J are TRBV5-1 and TRBJ2-1; possibly TRBD2 for D (5 bases). The germline gives CDR1 SGHRS, CDR2 YFSETQ. V gave up 0 bases and J gave up 6 bases, with 13 bases separating them. CDR3 size: 15 residues. The CDR3 DNA is TGCGCCAGCAGCTTGGCGGGAATAGGAGCCAATGAGCAGTTCTTC. The encoded protein is CASSLAGIGANEQFF.

This chain connects TRBV11-2 to TRBJ1-1, with D unclear. The germline CDR1 and CDR2 sequences are SGHAT and FQNNGV. V was trimmed by 4 bases and J by 3 bases, leaving 9 bases between them. The CDR3 has 13 amino acids. Here the CDR3 reads CASSYGVDTEAFF. DNA for the CDR3: TGTGCCAGCAGCTACGGGGTGGACACTGAAGCTTTCTTT.

This clone was observed a single time. V usage is TRBV7-8 and J usage is TRBJ1-4; D is unclear. The CDR3 is 14 residues long. V lost 6 bases and J 11 bases, leaving 19 bases between the germline ends. Germline V gene data show CDR1 as SGHVS and CDR2 as FQNEAQ. The chain's CDR3 is CASSTEGPRGKLFF. The DNA of the CDR3 is TGTGCCAGCAGTACAGAAGGTCCGAGAGGTAAACTGTTTTTT.

This chain uses TRBV5-4 with TRBJ2-1; weak D call: TRBD1 (5 bases). V lost 4 bases to trimming and J lost 6 bases, with 14 bases between them. CDR3 length equals 14 residues. CDR1 SGHNT and CDR2 YYREEE come from the germline V gene (reference sequence). The CDR3 region has the DNA TGTGCCAGCAGCCCCGCCCTGGGGCTCAATGAGCAGTTCTTC. It is translated as CASSPALGLNEQFF.

This chain connects TRBV7-2 to TRBJ2-5; D possibly corresponds to TRBD2 (6 bases). The CDR3 contains 14 residues. The V end lost 1 base, the J end lost 4 bases, and 10 bases lay between the germline ends. The germline CDR1 and CDR2 sequences are SGHTA and FQGNSA. Written as DNA, the CDR3 is TGTGCCAGCAGCTTAGGGCTAGCGTCAGAGACCCAGTACTTC. Protein sequence: CASSLGLASETQYF. The full variable domain, rest sourced from reference TRBV7-2 and TRBJ2-5, is GAGVSQSPSNKVTEKGKDVELRCDPISGHTALYWYRQSLGQGLEFLIYFQGNSAPDKSGLPSDRFSAERTGGSVSTLTIQRTQQEDSAVYLCASSLGLASETQYFGPGTRLLVL.

This sequence joins TRBV4-1 and TRBJ1-5; D uncertain. With 1 base removed from V and 2 bases from J, the gap between germline ends came to 9 bases. The germline V gene encodes CDR1 MGHRA and CDR2 YSYEKL. The CDR3 consists of 15 residues. CDR3 residues: CASSQGGAGNQPQHF. The CDR3 DNA reads TGCGCCAGCAGCCAAGGGGGTGCCGGCAATCAGCCCCAGCATTTT.

The chain joins TRBV7-6 to TRBJ2-2; 7 bases are a match to TRBD2. Looked up from germline, CDR1 is SGHVS and CDR2 is FNYEAQ. CDR3 length equals 14 residues. J was trimmed by 8 bases and V by 5 bases; bases with no gene match: 8. The CDR3 bases are TGTGCCAGCAGCCAAGGGACTACTAGGGGGGAGCTGTTTTTT. Its translation: CASSQGTTRGELFF.

The genes are TRBV11-2 and TRBJ2-1; unclear D gene. The germline V and J ends were trimmed by 0 bases and 4 bases, with 10 bases remaining between them. The CDR3 extends over 15 amino acids. Per the germline V gene, CDR1 is SGHAT and CDR2 is FQNNGV. The CDR3 is CASSLDHQDYNEQFF. The CDR3 DNA sequence: TGTGCCAGCAGCTTAGATCATCAGGATTACAATGAGCAGTTCTTC.

This rearrangement joins TRBV29-1 to TRBJ1-2, with D hard to call. CDR1 and CDR2 (germline): SQVTM, ANQGSEA. Trimming took 2 bases from V and 3 from J, leaving 13 bases between them. This CDR3 region has 14 residues. CDR3 bases: TGCAGCGTTGAATCGCAGCGCTGGGACTATGGCTACACCTTC. Translating gives CSVESQRWDYGYTF.

The V gene is TRBV7-8, the J gene TRBJ2-1; 10 positions agree with TRBD2. Unmatched junction bases numbered 11, after V lost 6 bases and J lost 6 bases. This CDR3 spans 16 amino acids. The germline V gene encodes CDR1 SGHVS and CDR2 FQNEAQ. The CDR3, as DNA: TGTGCCAGCAGACCACACCAGCGGGAGGGTCCCAATGAGCAGTTCTTC. This translates into CASRPHQREGPNEQFF.

The CDR3 DNA reads as TGTGCCAGCAGCGGAGGTTGGGGGGAAAACTATGGCTACACCTTC. It is translated as CASSGGWGENYGYTF. The chain uses TRBV7-2 and TRBJ1-2; maybe TRBD1 (5 bases). Looked up from germline, CDR1 is SGHTA and CDR2 is FQGNSA. With 5 bases removed from V and 2 bases from J, the gap between germline ends came to 15 bases. The CDR3 consists of 15 residues.

This clone has a single count. The gene calls are TRBV4-2 and TRBJ2-7; D perhaps matches TRBD2 (5 bases). This CDR3 contains 14 residues. V was shortened by 1 base and J by 5 bases, with 12 bases between the two germline ends. Germline loops: CDR1 LGHNA, CDR2 YNFKEQ. This CDR3 reads CASSQGPGKDEQYF. The CDR3 DNA is TGTGCCAGCAGCCAAGGGCCGGGGAAGGACGAGCAGTACTTC.

This clone has only a few counts. The chain links TRBV5-4 to TRBJ2-7; no firm D call. Germline assignment: CDR1 SGHNT and CDR2 YYREEE (reference sequence). CDR3 size: 13 residues. The V end was cut by 4 bases, the J end by 3 bases, with 11 bases between. CDR3 sequence (DNA): TGTGCCAGCAGCCAAGAAGCCCGCTACGAGCAGTACTTC. Amino acids: CASSQEARYEQYF.

J is TRBJ2-1 and V is TRBV7-6; D remains ambiguous. The CDR3 spans 14 residues. Germline lookup yields CDR1 SGHVS and CDR2 FNYEAQ. The V end lost 1 base, the J end lost 6 bases, and 10 bases lay between the germline ends. CDR3 coding DNA: TGTGCCAGCAGCTTAGAATTCAACGGCAATGAGCAGTTCTTC. It specifies CASSLEFNGNEQFF.

This chain uses TRBV6-4 with TRBJ2-1; 8 bases line up with TRBD2. Germline CDR1 is MRHNA and CDR2 is SNTAGT. The CDR3 covers 14 residues. The trim removed 3 bases at V and 6 bases at J, leaving 4 bases unmatched. CDR3 region: CASSEREDFNEQFF. The DNA for the CDR3 is TGTGCCAGCAGTGAGCGGGAGGATTTCAATGAGCAGTTCTTC.

The gene calls are TRBV7-6 and TRBJ2-3; 10 bases are shared with TRBD2. The CDR3 is 16 residues long. The V and J ends lost 4 bases and 2 bases, in that order; junction bases with no gene match: 6. Germline-derived CDR1 and CDR2 are SGHVS and FNYEAQ. The CDR3 spells CASSYIAGGPTDTQYF. The CDR3 DNA follows: TGTGCCAGCAGCTATATAGCGGGAGGTCCCACAGATACGCAGTATTTT.

This clone turned up a few times. V usage is TRBV14 and J usage is TRBJ1-2; D is undetermined. Germline CDR1 reads SGHDN; CDR2 reads FVKESK. This CDR3 contains 13 residues. V was cut by 2 bases and J by 5 bases, with 9 bases left in between. CDR3 bases: TGTGCCAGCAGCCAAAGGTTAGGGTATGGCTACACCTTC. Amino acids: CASSQRLGYGYTF. Variable domain in full (rest from reference TRBV14 and TRBJ1-2): EAGVTQFPSHSVIEKGQTVTLRCDPISGHDNLYWYRRVMGKEIKFLLHFVKESKQDESGMPNNRFLAERTGGTYSTLKVQPAELEDSGVYFCASSQRLGYGYTFGSGTRLTVV.

This sequence joins TRBV30 and TRBJ2-7; a weak D match, TRBD1 (6 bases). CDR1 is GTSNPN and CDR2 is SVGIG in the germline V gene (reference sequence). The CDR3 runs to 10 residues. Trimming removed 8 bases from V and 5 bases from J, with 10 bases in between. The CDR3 DNA follows: TGTGCCGGAGGACAGAACGAGCAGTACTTC. Translating it yields CAGGQNEQYF.

The rearrangement uses TRBV10-2 and TRBJ1-3; the D is unclear. V was clipped by 1 base and J by 5 bases, with 6 bases between them. CDR1 and CDR2 from the germline V gene are WSHSY and SAAADI. This CDR3 comprises 13 residues. The chain's CDR3 is CASSEFGRNTIYF. CDR3 nucleotide sequence: TGCGCCAGCAGTGAGTTCGGTAGAAACACCATATATTTT.

The chain uses TRBV10-3 and TRBJ1-1; 9 bases align to TRBD1. V was pared by 5 bases and J by 1 base, with 5 bases of the junction left unmatched. The germline CDR1 and CDR2 sequences are ENHRY and SYGVKD. The CDR3 is 15 residues long. This CDR3 reads CAISPGTGSNTEAFF. CDR3 coding DNA: TGTGCCATCAGTCCCGGGACAGGGTCGAACACTGAAGCTTTCTTT.

The J gene is TRBJ2-5, the V gene TRBV6-1; D is unresolved. Germline values: CDR1 MNHNS, CDR2 SASEGT. The V and J ends lost 3 bases and 6 bases respectively, with 11 bases between them. This CDR3 region has 13 residues. The CDR3 here is CASSEGQLQTQYF. CDR3 nucleotides: TGTGCCAGCAGTGAGGGTCAACTGCAGACCCAGTACTTC.

The CDR3: CASRGGRFEYEQYF. Written as DNA, the CDR3 is TGCGCCAGCAGGGGGGGCCGTTTTGAGTACGAGCAGTACTTC. This chain links TRBV5-1 with TRBJ2-7; D might be TRBD1 or TRBD2, each matching 6 bases. V lost 5 bases to trimming and J lost 4 bases, with 16 bases between them. CDR3 size: 14 residues. CDR1 and CDR2 from the germline V gene are SGHRS and YFSETQ.

The chain is built from TRBV2 and TRBJ2-5; D not certain. Trimming removed 4 bases from V and 2 bases from J, with 11 bases in between. This CDR3 comprises 14 residues. Germline-derived CDR1 and CDR2 are SNHLY and FYNNEI. This CDR3 is CASSGAATQETQYF. CDR3 nucleotide sequence: TGTGCCAGCAGTGGTGCGGCAACTCAAGAGACCCAGTACTTC. The complete variable domain, with remaining parts taken from reference TRBV2 and TRBJ2-5, reads EPEVTQTPSHQVTQMGQEVILRCVPISNHLYFYWYRQILGQKVEFLVSFYNNEISEKSEIFDDQFSVERPDGSNFTLKIRSTKLEDSAMYFCASSGAATQETQYFGPGTRLLVL.

This chain connects TRBV11-2 to TRBJ2-3; 8 nucleotides align to TRBD2. J gave up 4 bases and V 11 bases, and 8 bases lay outside the gene matches. Germline V lookup: CDR1 SGHAT, CDR2 FQNNGV. The CDR3 extends over 13 amino acids. The CDR3 region has the DNA TGTGCCGGGGCCCCGGGGGGGCCAGATACGCAGTATTTT. Protein: CAGAPGGPDTQYF.

The V and J genes are TRBV7-8 and TRBJ1-5; 11 positions agree with TRBD1. This CDR3 is built from 15 residues. Per the germline V gene, CDR1 is SGHVS and CDR2 is FQNEAQ. V dropped 5 bases and J dropped 6; count of bases not matched to a gene: 6. The CDR3: CASSPGTGGSQPQHF. CDR3 nucleotides: TGTGCCAGCAGCCCCGGGACAGGGGGGAGTCAGCCCCAGCATTTT.

The chain is built from TRBV4-1 and TRBJ1-6; D remains unclear. The CDR3 is made up of 18 amino acids. CDR1 and CDR2 from the germline V gene are MGHRA and YSYEKL. Between the trimmed V and J ends, which lost 0 bases and 0 bases, there was a span of 12 bases. CDR3 protein: CASSQDAQESSYNSPLHF. DNA for the CDR3: TGCGCCAGCAGCCAAGATGCCCAAGAGAGCTCCTATAATTCACCCCTCCACTTT.

This rearrangement joins TRBV5-1 to TRBJ2-7; D is perhaps TRBD1 or TRBD2 (5 bases each). The V end was cut by 4 bases, the J end by 4 bases, with 18 bases between. The V gene's germline CDR1 is SGHRS and CDR2 YFSETQ. This CDR3 region has 15 residues. The CDR3 bases are TGCGCCAGCAGCCCGGCTGGGCAGGGAGATTACGAGCAGTACTTC. It codes for CASSPAGQGDYEQYF.

The rearrangement links TRBV14 to TRBJ2-7; D is possibly TRBD1 (5 bases). CDR3 size: 14 residues. Germline-derived CDR1 and CDR2 are SGHDN and FVKESK. Trimming removed 3 bases from V and 6 bases from J, with 15 bases in between. CDR3 residues: CASSHPTTGFEQYF. In nucleotides, the CDR3 is TGTGCCAGCAGCCATCCTACCACAGGTTTCGAGCAGTACTTC.